This T cell receptor beta chain was profiled in a study of blood T cells in healthy people across ages. The use of a sample-barcoded 5' primer and a J-beta primer mix characterized a second PCR of roughly 6 to 12 cycles. TCRdb recomputed calls from the 5' RACE reads with MiXCR, one row per CDR3 protein. The profile shows around 2 million distinct CDR3 sequences, about two fifths of them singletons. As for this clonotype: Its antigen is still unknown.

Points from the study as a whole: It was not possible, with unsorted PBMCs, to conclusively compare naive and antigen-experienced cells.

This CDR3 has 16 residues. J was trimmed by 2 bases and V by 3 bases; bases with no gene match: 7. Germline V lookup: CDR1 MNHEY, CDR2 SMNVEV (reference sequence). The chain recombines TRBV27 with TRBJ2-7; 10 bases agree with TRBD2. The sample comprised blood. The clonotype originates from a human donor in good health. As DNA, the CDR3 is TGTGCCAGCAGTTTGGAGGCTAGCGGGGGAACCTACGAGCAGTACTTC. Translated, it gives CASSLEASGGTYEQYF.